These T cell receptor beta chains were read from a single sample in a study of technical replicates of blood from a few donors. The protocol was immunoSEQ multiplex PCR, while the TCRdb copy is restricted to in-frame clones and leaves out a portion. The sample includes some 49,000 clones, roughly 92% seen only once; the top ten take less than 5%. The sequenced material came from PBMCs. These receptors all come from a human donor in good health. Some clones in this sample may be carry-over from other donors' samples. CDR3s include the opening cysteine and the closing phenylalanine or tryptophan. The D gene is left open where the match is weak. The size of a clone is reported for some rows only, either as once, few or many, or as a class for expanded clones.

.	TRBJ1-4	TRBV4-2	.	CASSQQATNEKLFF	TGTGCCAGCAGCCAACAGGCAACTAATGAAAAACTGTTTTTT
TRBD1	TRBJ2-5	TRBV5-4	.	CASSIRTGGGETQYF	TGTGCCAGCAGCATACGGACAGGGGGTGGTGAGACCCAGTACTTC
TRBD2	TRBJ2-2	TRBV18	.	CASSPRRLALFIHTGELFF	TGTGCCAGCTCACCTAGGAGACTAGCGCTATTTATCCACACCGGGGAGCTGTTTTTT
.	TRBJ1-2	TRBV28	once	CASGAWSGGYTF	TGTGCCAGCGGGGCCTGGTCTGGCGGCTACACCTTC
.	TRBJ2-1	TRBV11-3	.	CASSLDSEQFF	TGTGCCAGCAGCTTAGATTCGGAGCAGTTCTTC
TRBD1	TRBJ1-4	TRBV11-2	.	CASSRLTGGGEKLFF	TGTGCCAGCAGCCGATTAACAGGGGGTGGTGAAAAACTGTTTTTT
TRBD1	TRBJ1-1	TRBV7-9	.	CASSYLTGSGPEAFF	TGTGCCAGCAGCTACTTGACAGGGAGTGGACCTGAAGCTTTCTTT
TRBD1	TRBJ2-6	TRBV5-4	.	CASSRDRVSGANVLTF	TGTGCCAGCAGCCGGGACAGGGTATCTGGGGCCAACGTCCTGACTTTC
.	TRBJ2-1	TRBV7-9	.	CASSSWSSGGQEFF	TGTGCCAGCAGCTCTTGGAGTAGCGGGGGACAGGAGTTCTTC
.	TRBJ1-4	TRBV7-9	few	CASSTSDSTNEKLFF	TGTGCCAGCAGCACCTCCGACAGCACTAATGAAAAACTGTTTTTT
.	TRBJ1-6	TRBV19	once	CASSIQGGNSPLHF	TGTGCCAGTAGTATACAGGGAGGGAATTCACCCCTCCACTTT
TRBD1	TRBJ1-2	TRBV2	.	CASSGRQGDGYGYTF	TGTGCCAGCAGTGGACGACAGGGAGACGGCTATGGCTACACCTTC
TRBD1	TRBJ1-4	TRBV5-1	.	CASSSGTVATNEKLFF	TGCGCCAGCAGCTCCGGGACAGTTGCAACTAATGAAAAACTGTTTTTT
.	TRBJ2-7	TRBV6-6	.	CASSSPAGSYEQYF	TGTGCCAGCAGTTCCCCCGCGGGTTCCTACGAGCAGTACTTC
TRBD2	TRBJ2-5	TRBV2	.	CASSAYGSGRARETQYF	TGTGCCAGCAGTGCCTACGGTAGCGGGAGGGCCCGAGAGACCCAGTACTTC
.	TRBJ1-2	TRBV5-1	.	CASSLQELEGYTF	TGCGCCAGCAGTTTACAGGAATTGGAGGGCTACACCTTC
TRBD1	TRBJ2-1	TRBV6-5	.	CASSYTDRVSYNEQFF	TGTGCCAGCAGTTACACGGACAGGGTCTCCTACAATGAGCAGTTCTTC
.	TRBJ2-3	TRBV7-9	.	CASSLSVENTDTQYF	TGTGCCAGCAGCTTATCTGTAGAAAACACAGATACGCAGTATTTT
.	TRBJ2-1	TRBV4-2	.	CASSPLSAEQFF	TGTGCCAGCAGCCCCCTAAGCGCCGAGCAGTTCTTC
TRBD2	TRBJ2-7	TRBV30	once	CAWGAGGPYEQYF	TGTGCCTGGGGAGCGGGAGGTCCCTACGAGCAGTACTTC
.	TRBJ1-2	TRBV6-5	.	CASSTSAGYTF	TGTGCCAGCAGTACCAGTGCTGGCTACACCTTC
.	TRBJ2-1	TRBV6-6	.	CASSPRLGASYNEQFF	TGTGCCAGCAGTCCCCGTCTGGGGGCCAGCTACAATGAGCAGTTCTTC
TRBD1	TRBJ1-2	TRBV5-4	.	CASSQGQINYGYTF	TGTGCCAGCAGCCAGGGACAGATTAACTATGGCTACACCTTC
TRBD2	TRBJ2-2	TRBV9	.	CASQRGLAPTGELFF	TGTGCCAGCCAAAGGGGACTAGCTCCCACCGGGGAGCTGTTTTTT
.	TRBJ1-1	TRBV10-3	once	CAISAFDRAVDTEAFF	TGTGCCATCAGTGCTTTTGACCGTGCGGTGGACACTGAAGCTTTCTTT
TRBD1	TRBJ2-5	TRBV6-5	.	CASSLSDRVETQYF	TGTGCCAGCAGTCTTTCCGACAGGGTGGAGACCCAGTACTTC
TRBD2	TRBJ2-5	TRBV4-2	once	CASSQDGLAGRETQYF	TGTGCCAGCAGCCAAGACGGACTAGCGGGAAGAGAGACCCAGTACTTC
TRBD1	TRBJ2-7	TRBV6-1	once	CASSERLAGGIHEQYF	TGTGCCAGCAGTGAACGTCTGGCAGGGGGCATCCACGAGCAGTACTTC
TRBD1	TRBJ1-1	TRBV19	.	CASRGDRGRTEAFF	TGTGCCAGTAGAGGGGACAGGGGGAGGACTGAAGCTTTCTTT